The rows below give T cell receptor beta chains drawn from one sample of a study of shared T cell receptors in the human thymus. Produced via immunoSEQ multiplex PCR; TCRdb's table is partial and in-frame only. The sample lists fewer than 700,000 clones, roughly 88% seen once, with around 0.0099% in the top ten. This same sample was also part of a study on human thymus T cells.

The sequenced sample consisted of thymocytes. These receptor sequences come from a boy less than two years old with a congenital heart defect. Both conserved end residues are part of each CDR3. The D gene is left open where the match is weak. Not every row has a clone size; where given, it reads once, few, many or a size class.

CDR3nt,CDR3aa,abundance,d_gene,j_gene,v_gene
TGTGCCACCAAACCCGGACAGGGCGTAGGCTACACCTTC,CATKPGQGVGYTF,once,TRBD1,TRBJ1-2,TRBV15
TGTGCCAGCAGGACGGGGCCCGGGAGTTTATATAGCACTGAAGCTTTCTTT,CASRTGPGSLYSTEAFF,-,-,TRBJ1-1,TRBV5-4
TGCGCCAGCAGCTCAGGCCCAGATGTTACCACAGATACGCAGTATTTT,CASSSGPDVTTDTQYF,-,-,TRBJ2-3,TRBV5-1
TGTGCCAGCAGGCGGAGGGCACTGTACGAGCAGTACTTC,CASRRRALYEQYF,-,-,TRBJ2-7,TRBV2
TGTGCCAGCAGGACCTTTACAGGGCTGTATAGCAATCAGCCCCAGCATTTT,CASRTFTGLYSNQPQHF,-,-,TRBJ1-5,TRBV27
TGTGCCAGCAGCCCCTGGAGGGGGGGCCACTATGGCTACACCTTC,CASSPWRGGHYGYTF,-,-,TRBJ1-2,TRBV9
TGCGCCAGCAGCCTATCTAAGAGGTCTCATTCGGAGACCCAGTACTTC,CASSLSKRSHSETQYF,-,-,TRBJ2-5,TRBV4-3
TGTGCCAGCAGTGAAGACAGTCACCCTAACTATGGCTACACCTTC,CASSEDSHPNYGYTF,-,-,TRBJ1-2,TRBV6-1
TGTGCCAGCAGCTTCGAAGAGACCCAGTACTTC,CASSFEETQYF,once,-,TRBJ2-5,TRBV5-4
TGTGCCAGCACCCGAATGATTAGCGGGTTACTCACCGGGGAGCTGTTTTTT,CASTRMISGLLTGELFF,-,TRBD2,TRBJ2-2,TRBV27
TGTGCCAGCAGCCAAGATAGGCAGGAGGGTTCCTACGAGCAGTACTTC,CASSQDRQEGSYEQYF,once,-,TRBJ2-7,TRBV4-2
TGCAGCGTTGAGGGACTAGTTCGCGAGCAGTACTTC,CSVEGLVREQYF,-,TRBD2,TRBJ2-7,TRBV29-1
TGTGCCAGCAGCTACCGGGACAGGCTTGGCTACACCTTC,CASSYRDRLGYTF,-,TRBD1,TRBJ1-2,TRBV7-2
TGTGCCAGCTCACCCGGGACTAGCGCCTACGAGCAGTACTTC,CASSPGTSAYEQYF,-,TRBD2,TRBJ2-7,TRBV18
TGTGCCAGCAGTGACCCGGACAGGTCACCAGAGACCCAGTACTTC,CASSDPDRSPETQYF,-,TRBD1,TRBJ2-5,TRBV6-1
TGTGCCAGCGTACTGGACAGACAAGAGACCCAGTACTTC,CASVLDRQETQYF,-,-,TRBJ2-5,TRBV2
TGTGCCAGCAGCCTTCGCGGGAGCTCCTACAATGAGCAGTTCTTC,CASSLRGSSYNEQFF,once,TRBD2,TRBJ2-1,TRBV7-9
TGTGCCAGCAACGCTGACAGGGGGCGGTTGGACGAGCAGTACTTC,CASNADRGRLDEQYF,-,TRBD1,TRBJ2-7,TRBV28
TGCAGCGCCGGGTGGGGAGACTACGAGCAGTACTTC,CSAGWGDYEQYF,-,-,TRBJ2-7,TRBV29-1
TGTGCCAGCAGCCAAGATACAGGGCTAGCGGGAAAAGATACGCAGTATTTT,CASSQDTGLAGKDTQYF,-,TRBD2,TRBJ2-3,TRBV14
TGTGCCAGCAGCCCCGGGGGGGGGCGCGGTGAAAAACTGTTTTTT,CASSPGGGRGEKLFF,-,-,TRBJ1-4,TRBV14
TGTGCCAGCAGTCCTAGAAGGGGACAGGGGAGGTATGGCTACACCTTC,CASSPRRGQGRYGYTF,-,TRBD1,TRBJ1-2,TRBV28
TGTGCCAGCAGCAGGGACAGGGCCTACGAGCAGTACTTC,CASSRDRAYEQYF,-,-,TRBJ2-7,TRBV21-1
TGTGCCAGCAAGGGTGGAGCGGGAGGGACCTACGAGCAGTACTTC,CASKGGAGGTYEQYF,-,TRBD2,TRBJ2-7,TRBV7-9
TGTGCCTGGAAAGGACAGGGAAGAGATACGCAGTATTTT,CAWKGQGRDTQYF,few,TRBD1,TRBJ2-3,TRBV30
TGTGCCAGCAGCTCACCCACCGGGACTCCAGATACGCAGTATTTT,CASSSPTGTPDTQYF,-,-,TRBJ2-3,TRBV7-8
TGTGCCAGCAGCCAAGAATCTCGTAACTATGGCTACACCTTC,CASSQESRNYGYTF,-,-,TRBJ1-2,TRBV14
TGTGCCAGCAGTCAAGGTGGGACTAGCGGGAGTAGGGGCACAGATACGCAGTATTTT,CASSQGGTSGSRGTDTQYF,-,TRBD2,TRBJ2-3,TRBV11-2
TGTGCCAGCAGTCGCGACTGGCGGGGGGACACCGGGGAGCTGTTTTTT,CASSRDWRGDTGELFF,-,TRBD2,TRBJ2-2,TRBV7-6
TGTGCCAGCAGTGTATCGGGACAGGGGGCGCGGGAGCAGTACTTC,CASSVSGQGAREQYF,-,TRBD1,TRBJ2-7,TRBV2
TGTGCCAGCAGGGGGGGGGAAAACATTCAGTACTTC,CASRGGENIQYF,-,TRBD2,TRBJ2-4,TRBV6-5
TGTGCCTCAGGACACAGGACCATTCAGTACTTC,CASGHRTIQYF,-,-,TRBJ2-4,TRBV30
TGTGCCAGCAGTTTGGGGGCAGGGCTGGGGACTGAAGCTTTCTTT,CASSLGAGLGTEAFF,-,-,TRBJ1-1,TRBV28
TGTGCCAGTAGTACCCTCGGACGGGGACAGGCCTACAATGAGCAGTTCTTC,CASSTLGRGQAYNEQFF,few,TRBD1,TRBJ2-1,TRBV19
TGCGCCAGCACTCTTATAGCCCTGAACCTCTTC,CASTLIALNLF,once,-,TRBJ2-7,TRBV5-1
TGTGCCACCAGCAGAGATGGGAGCGGCACCTACGAGCAGTACTTC,CATSRDGSGTYEQYF,-,-,TRBJ2-7,TRBV15
TGTGCCAGCTCACGGAGACAGGGGGCCCCCTCCTACGAGCAGTACTTC,CASSRRQGAPSYEQYF,-,TRBD1,TRBJ2-7,TRBV18
TGCGCCAGCAGCCCCCGGGACAGCCGGGATGAGCAGTTCTTC,CASSPRDSRDEQFF,-,TRBD1,TRBJ2-1,TRBV5-1
TGTGCCAGCAGTGAACGGAGATTCCAAGAGACCCAGTACTTC,CASSERRFQETQYF,-,-,TRBJ2-5,TRBV6-1
TGTGCCAGCAGCTCCCCTGTCGGGACAGGGGGGCAAGAGACCCAGTACTTC,CASSSPVGTGGQETQYF,-,TRBD1,TRBJ2-5,TRBV7-6
TGTGCCAGCACCCCCGGGACTAGCGGGAGGAAGGGACTCAATGAGCAGTTCTTC,CASTPGTSGRKGLNEQFF,-,TRBD2,TRBJ2-1,TRBV2
TGCGCCAGCAGCCCTCCGACTAGCGGGAGGGGGAAGACCCAGTACTTC,CASSPPTSGRGKTQYF,-,TRBD2,TRBJ2-5,TRBV5-1
TGTGCCAGCAGTTCGGGGGTCGGGGACAGGATTTTCTATGGCTACACCTTC,CASSSGVGDRIFYGYTF,-,TRBD1,TRBJ1-2,TRBV28
TGTGCCTGGGGTCCTCAAAGCGGGAGAGGGACCGGGGAGCTGTTTTTT,CAWGPQSGRGTGELFF,-,TRBD2,TRBJ2-2,TRBV30
TGTGCCAGCAGTTCCCGGACAGGGGGCCACTATGGCTACACCTTC,CASSSRTGGHYGYTF,-,TRBD1,TRBJ1-2,TRBV6-6
TGTGCCAGCAGCTTAGGCGGTCCCCCGGGCGAGCAGTACTTC,CASSLGGPPGEQYF,-,-,TRBJ2-7,TRBV7-9
TGCAGCGCCCCCCCGAACGGGAGAAACATTCAGTACTTC,CSAPPNGRNIQYF,-,-,TRBJ2-4,TRBV29-1
TGTGCCAGCAGCGCAGCGGGAGAGGACCACGAGCAGTACTTC,CASSAAGEDHEQYF,-,TRBD2,TRBJ2-7,TRBV7-2
TGTGCCAGCAGCTTGCACCAGGGGGGCACTGAAGCTTTCTTT,CASSLHQGGTEAFF,once,TRBD1,TRBJ1-1,TRBV9
TGTGCCAGCAGTGAAGTCAGGGAGGGCGATGAGCAGTTCTTC,CASSEVREGDEQFF,-,TRBD2,TRBJ2-1,TRBV2
TGTGCCTGGAGCCTACGCTGGGAGGGCCACTACGAGCAGTACTTC,CAWSLRWEGHYEQYF,once,TRBD2,TRBJ2-7,TRBV30
TGCAGCGTTGGGCAGGGGCTCAATCAGCCCCAGCATTTT,CSVGQGLNQPQHF,-,-,TRBJ1-5,TRBV29-1
TGTGCCAGCAGTCCAGGGGGTAACTACGAGCAGTACTTC,CASSPGGNYEQYF,-,TRBD1,TRBJ2-7,TRBV28
TGTGCCAGCAGTTTACGAAGCGGGGGCCTCCAAGAGACCCAGTACTTC,CASSLRSGGLQETQYF,-,TRBD2,TRBJ2-5,TRBV27